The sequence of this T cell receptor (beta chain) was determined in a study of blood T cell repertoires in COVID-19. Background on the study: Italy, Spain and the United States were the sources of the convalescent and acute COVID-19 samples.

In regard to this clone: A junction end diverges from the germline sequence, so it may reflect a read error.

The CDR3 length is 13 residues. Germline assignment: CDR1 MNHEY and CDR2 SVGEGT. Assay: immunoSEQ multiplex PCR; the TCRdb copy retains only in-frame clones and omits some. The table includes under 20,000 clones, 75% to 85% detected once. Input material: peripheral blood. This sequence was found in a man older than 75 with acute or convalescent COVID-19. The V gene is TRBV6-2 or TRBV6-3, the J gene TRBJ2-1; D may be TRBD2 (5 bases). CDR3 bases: TGTGCCAGCAGTCCGGACTCCCACAATGAGCAGTTCTTC. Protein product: CASSPDSHNEQFF.